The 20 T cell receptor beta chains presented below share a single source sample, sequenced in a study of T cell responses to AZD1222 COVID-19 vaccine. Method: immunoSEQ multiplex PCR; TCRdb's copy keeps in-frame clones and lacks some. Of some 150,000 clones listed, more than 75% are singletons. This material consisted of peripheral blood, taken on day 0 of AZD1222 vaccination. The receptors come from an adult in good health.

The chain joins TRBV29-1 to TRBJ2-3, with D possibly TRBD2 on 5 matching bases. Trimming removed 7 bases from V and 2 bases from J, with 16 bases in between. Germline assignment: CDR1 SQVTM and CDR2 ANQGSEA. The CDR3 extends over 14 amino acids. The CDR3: CSARVGEVTDTQYF. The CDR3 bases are TGCAGCGCCCGGGTGGGAGAAGTCACAGATACGCAGTATTTT.

CDR3 coding DNA: TGTGCCAGCAGTTTGGGAGAAAACACCATATATTTT. Translated: CASSLGENTIYF. V usage is TRBV12-3 or TRBV12-4 and J usage is TRBJ1-3; the D is unclear. This CDR3 contains 12 residues. Between the trimmed V and J ends, which lost 3 bases and 6 bases, there was a span of 6 bases.

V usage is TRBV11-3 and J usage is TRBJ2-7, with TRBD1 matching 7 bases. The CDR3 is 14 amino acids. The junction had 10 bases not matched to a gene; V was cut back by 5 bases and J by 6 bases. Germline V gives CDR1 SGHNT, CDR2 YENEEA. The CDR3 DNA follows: TGTGCCAGCAGCGACAATCACAGGGGCGGCGAGCAGTACTTC. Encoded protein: CASSDNHRGGEQYF.

The CDR3 is CASSWGQGLHEQYF. In DNA, the CDR3 is TGTGCCAGCAGCTGGGGACAGGGACTCCACGAGCAGTACTTC. The genes are TRBV7-9 and TRBJ2-7, with 9 positions matching TRBD1. The CDR3 is made up of 14 amino acids. Germline V gene data show CDR1 as SEHNR and CDR2 as FQNEAQ (reference sequence). The J segment lost 5 bases and the V segment lost 4 bases, leaving 6 bases of the junction unmatched.

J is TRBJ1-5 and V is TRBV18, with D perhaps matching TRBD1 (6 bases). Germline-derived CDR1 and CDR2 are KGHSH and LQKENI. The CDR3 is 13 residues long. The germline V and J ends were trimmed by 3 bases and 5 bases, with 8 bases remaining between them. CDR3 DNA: TGTGCCAGCTCACCGGGGGCAGATCAGCCCCAGCATTTT. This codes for CASSPGADQPQHF.

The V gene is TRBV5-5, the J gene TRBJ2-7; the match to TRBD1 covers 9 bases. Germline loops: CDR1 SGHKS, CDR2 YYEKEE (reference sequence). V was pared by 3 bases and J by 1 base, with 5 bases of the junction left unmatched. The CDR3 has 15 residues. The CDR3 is CASSSPGQGSYEQYF. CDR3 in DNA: TGTGCCAGCAGCTCCCCGGGACAGGGTTCCTACGAGCAGTACTTC.

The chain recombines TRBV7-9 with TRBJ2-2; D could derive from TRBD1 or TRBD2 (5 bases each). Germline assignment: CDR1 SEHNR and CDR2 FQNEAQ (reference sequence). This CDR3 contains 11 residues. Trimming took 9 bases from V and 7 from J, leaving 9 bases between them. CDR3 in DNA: TGTGCCAGTTTGAGGGGCGGGGAGCTGTTTTTT. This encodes CASLRGGELFF.

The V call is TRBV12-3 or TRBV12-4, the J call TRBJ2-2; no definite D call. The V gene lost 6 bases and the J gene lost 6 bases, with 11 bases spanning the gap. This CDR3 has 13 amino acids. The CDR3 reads CASRGPTAGELFF. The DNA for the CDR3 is TGTGCCAGCAGGGGCCCCACGGCCGGGGAGCTGTTTTTT.

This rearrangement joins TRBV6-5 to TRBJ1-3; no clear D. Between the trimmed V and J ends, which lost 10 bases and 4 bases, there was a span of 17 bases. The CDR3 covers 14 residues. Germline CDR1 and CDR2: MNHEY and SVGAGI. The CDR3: CATQDGVGGNTIYF. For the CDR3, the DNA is TGTGCCACTCAAGATGGGGTCGGGGGAAACACCATATATTTT.

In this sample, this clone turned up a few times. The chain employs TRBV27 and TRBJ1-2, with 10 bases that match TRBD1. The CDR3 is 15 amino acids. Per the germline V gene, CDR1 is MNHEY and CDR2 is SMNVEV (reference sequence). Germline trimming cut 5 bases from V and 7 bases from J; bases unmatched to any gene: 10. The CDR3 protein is CASSPSLGDRGGYTF. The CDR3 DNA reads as TGTGCCAGCAGTCCATCCCTCGGGGACAGGGGTGGCTACACCTTC.

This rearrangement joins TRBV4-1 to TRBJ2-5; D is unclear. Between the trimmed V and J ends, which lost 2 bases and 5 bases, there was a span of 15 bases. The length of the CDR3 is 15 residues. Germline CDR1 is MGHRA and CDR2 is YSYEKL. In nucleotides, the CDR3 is TGCGCCAGCAGCCAACCCGATGCGCGAGAGGAGACCCAGTACTTC. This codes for CASSQPDAREETQYF.

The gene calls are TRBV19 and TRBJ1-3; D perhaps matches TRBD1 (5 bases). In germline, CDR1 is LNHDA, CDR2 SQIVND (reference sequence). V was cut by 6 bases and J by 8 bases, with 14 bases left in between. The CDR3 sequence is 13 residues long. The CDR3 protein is CASSPGVGDTIYF. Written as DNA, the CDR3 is TGTGCCAGTAGCCCCGGGGTAGGGGACACCATATATTTT. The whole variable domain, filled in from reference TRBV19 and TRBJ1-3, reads DGGITQSPKYLFRKEGQNVTLSCEQNLNHDAMYWYRQDPGQGLRLIYYSQIVNDFQKGDIAEGYSVSREKKESFPLTVTSAQKNPTAFYLCASSPGVGDTIYFGEGSWLTVV.

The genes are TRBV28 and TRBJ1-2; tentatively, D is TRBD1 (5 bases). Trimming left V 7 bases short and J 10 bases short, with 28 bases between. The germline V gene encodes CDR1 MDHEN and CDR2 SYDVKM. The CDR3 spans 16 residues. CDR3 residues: CASNPPTLSGTSPYTF. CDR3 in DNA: TGTGCCAGCAACCCTCCGACCTTAAGTGGGACCAGTCCCTACACCTTC.

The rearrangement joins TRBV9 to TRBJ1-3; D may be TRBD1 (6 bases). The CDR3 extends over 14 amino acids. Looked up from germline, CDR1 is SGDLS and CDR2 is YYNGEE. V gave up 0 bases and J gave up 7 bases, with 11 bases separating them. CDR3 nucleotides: TGTGCCAGCAGCGTAGTACCAGGGGCCAACACCATATATTTT. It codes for CASSVVPGANTIYF.

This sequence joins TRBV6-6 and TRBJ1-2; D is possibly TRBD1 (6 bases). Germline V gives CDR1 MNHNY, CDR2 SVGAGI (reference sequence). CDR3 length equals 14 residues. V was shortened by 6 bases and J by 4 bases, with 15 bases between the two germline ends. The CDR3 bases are TGTGCCAGCAGGCAACCTACAGGGCTCTATGGCTACACCTTC. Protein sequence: CASRQPTGLYGYTF.

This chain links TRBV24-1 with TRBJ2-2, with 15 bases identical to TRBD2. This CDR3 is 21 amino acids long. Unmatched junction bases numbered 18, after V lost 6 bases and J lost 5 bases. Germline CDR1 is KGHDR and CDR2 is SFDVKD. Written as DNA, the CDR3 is TGTGCCACCAGTCTGAGCAGGGGCGGACTAGCGGGAGGGCCTGGTACCGGGGAGCTGTTTTTT. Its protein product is CATSLSRGGLAGGPGTGELFF.

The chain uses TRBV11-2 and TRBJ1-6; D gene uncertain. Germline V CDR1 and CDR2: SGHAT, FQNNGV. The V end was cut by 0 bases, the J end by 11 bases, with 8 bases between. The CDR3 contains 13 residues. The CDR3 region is CASSLEFQAPLHF. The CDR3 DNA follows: TGTGCCAGCAGCTTAGAGTTTCAGGCACCCCTCCACTTT.

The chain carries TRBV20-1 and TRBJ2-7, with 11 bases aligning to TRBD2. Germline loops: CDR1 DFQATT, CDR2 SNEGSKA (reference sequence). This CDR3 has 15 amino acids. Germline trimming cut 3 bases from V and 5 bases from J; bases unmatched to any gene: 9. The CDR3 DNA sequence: TGCAGTGCTAGTAGTCTAGCGGGAGGAAAGCACGAGCAGTACTTC. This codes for CSASSLAGGKHEQYF.

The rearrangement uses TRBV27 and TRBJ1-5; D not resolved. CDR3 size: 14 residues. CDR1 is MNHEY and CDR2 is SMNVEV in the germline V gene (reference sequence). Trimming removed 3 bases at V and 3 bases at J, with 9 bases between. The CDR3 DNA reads TGTGCCAGCAGTTTCCCAGGACCCAATCAGCCCCAGCATTTT. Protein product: CASSFPGPNQPQHF.

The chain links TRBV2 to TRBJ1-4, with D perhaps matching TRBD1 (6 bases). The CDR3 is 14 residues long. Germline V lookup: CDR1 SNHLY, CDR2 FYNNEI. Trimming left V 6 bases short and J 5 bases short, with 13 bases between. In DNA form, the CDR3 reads TGTGCCAGCAGCATACAGGGCTCCAATGAAAAACTGTTTTTT. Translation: CASSIQGSNEKLFF. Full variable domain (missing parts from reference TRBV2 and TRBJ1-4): EPEVTQTPSHQVTQMGQEVILRCVPISNHLYFYWYRQILGQKVEFLVSFYNNEISEKSEIFDDQFSVERPDGSNFTLKIRSTKLEDSAMYFCASSIQGSNEKLFFGSGTQLSVL.